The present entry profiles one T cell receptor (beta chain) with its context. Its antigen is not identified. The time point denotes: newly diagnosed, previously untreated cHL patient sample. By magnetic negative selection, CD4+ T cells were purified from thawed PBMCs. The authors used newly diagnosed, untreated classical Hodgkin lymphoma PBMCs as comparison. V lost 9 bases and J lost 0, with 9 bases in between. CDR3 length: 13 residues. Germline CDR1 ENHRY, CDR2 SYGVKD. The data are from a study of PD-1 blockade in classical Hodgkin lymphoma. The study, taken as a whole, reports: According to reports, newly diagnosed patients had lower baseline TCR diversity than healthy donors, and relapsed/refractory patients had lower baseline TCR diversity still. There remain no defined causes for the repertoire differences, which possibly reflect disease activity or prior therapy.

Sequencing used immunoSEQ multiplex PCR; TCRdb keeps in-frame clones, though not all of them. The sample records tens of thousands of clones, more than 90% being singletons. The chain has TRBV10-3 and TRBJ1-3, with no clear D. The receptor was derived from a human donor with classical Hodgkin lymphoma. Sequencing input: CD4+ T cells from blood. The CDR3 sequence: CAMQQSSGNTIYF. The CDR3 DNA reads TGTGCCATGCAACAGAGCTCTGGAAACACCATATATTTT.